The rows below give T cell receptor beta chains drawn from one sample of a study of shared clonotypes between healthy human individuals. Profiling relied on immunoSEQ multiplex PCR, and the TCRdb table lists in-frame clones only, not all of them. The sample lists about 1.5 million clones; 98% were seen once. The sequenced sample consisted of naive CD4+ T cells sorted from blood. These receptor sequences come from a man aged 25-45 years in good health. Each CDR3 is given with its conserved first and last residue. The D gene is left open where the match is weak. The listing skips clone size in some rows; elsewhere it reads once, few, many or a size class.

J gene | D gene | V gene | clone size | CDR3 protein | CDR3 DNA
TRBJ2-3 | NA | TRBV5-4 | NA | CASSLGAGGRTDTQYF | TGTGCCAGCAGCTTGGGTGCCGGGGGCCGCACAGATACGCAGTATTTT
TRBJ2-2 | NA | TRBV28 | NA | CASSFRRTGELFF | TGTGCCAGCAGTTTTAGGCGCACCGGGGAGCTGTTTTTT
TRBJ2-3 | TRBD2 | TRBV10-1 | NA | CASSDSSGSRLPSTDTQYF | TGCGCCAGCAGTGATTCTAGCGGGAGCCGACTTCCAAGCACAGATACGCAGTATTTT
TRBJ2-3 | TRBD1 | TRBV29-1 | NA | CSAPGQSTDTQYF | TGCAGTGCGCCGGGACAGAGCACAGATACGCAGTATTTT
TRBJ2-6 | NA | TRBV18 | NA | CASSRDTGTSNVLTF | TGTGCCAGCTCACGGGACACAGGGACCTCCAACGTCCTGACTTTC
TRBJ2-7 | TRBD2 | TRBV9 | NA | CASSVAGTSFDEQYF | TGTGCCAGCAGCGTAGCAGGGACTAGCTTCGACGAGCAGTACTTC
TRBJ1-2 | TRBD1 | TRBV28 | NA | CASQGATGYTF | TGTGCCAGCCAGGGGGCGACGGGCTACACCTTC
TRBJ2-7 | NA | TRBV28 | NA | CASSLSGYPYEQYF | TGTGCCAGCAGTTTAAGCGGGTACCCCTACGAGCAGTACTTC
TRBJ2-7 | NA | TRBV11-3 | NA | CASSRDSYYEQYF | TGTGCCAGCAGCCGGGACTCTTACTACGAGCAGTACTTC
TRBJ2-5 | NA | TRBV11-2 | NA | CASNLKRGPPRETQYF | TGTGCCAGCAACCTTAAACGGGGGCCCCCCAGAGAGACCCAGTACTTC
TRBJ2-3 | TRBD2 | TRBV2 | NA | CASRGLAGGDTQYF | TGTGCCAGCAGAGGACTAGCGGGAGGAGATACGCAGTATTTT
TRBJ1-5 | NA | TRBV10-3 | NA | CAISESGALNQPQHF | TGTGCCATCAGTGAATCGGGGGCTCTCAATCAGCCCCAGCATTTT
TRBJ1-5 | TRBD1 | TRBV7-6 | NA | CASSSGAGTGINQPQHF | TGTGCCAGCAGCTCCGGGGCCGGGACAGGGATCAATCAGCCCCAGCATTTT
TRBJ2-1 | TRBD2 | TRBV28 | NA | CASSLLIAGNEQFF | TGTGCCAGCAGTTTATTGATAGCGGGAAACGAGCAGTTCTTC
TRBJ2-7 | TRBD1 | TRBV5-1 | NA | CASSPGTGHYEQYF | TGCGCCAGCAGCCCTGGGACAGGGCACTACGAGCAGTACTTC
TRBJ2-7 | NA | TRBV2 | NA | CASQAQGSSYEQYF | TGTGCCAGCCAGGCCCAGGGGTCCTCCTACGAGCAGTACTTC
TRBJ2-7 | NA | TRBV5-4 | NA | CASSMGTTYEQYF | TGTGCCAGCAGCATGGGGACAACCTACGAGCAGTACTTC
TRBJ2-1 | NA | TRBV20-1 | NA | CSAARNEQFF | TGCAGTGCTGCGAGGAATGAGCAGTTCTTC
TRBJ2-7 | NA | TRBV14 | NA | CASSQVSAYGYEQYF | TGTGCCAGCAGCCAAGTATCGGCGTACGGCTACGAGCAGTACTTC
TRBJ1-1 | NA | TRBV25-1 | NA | CASGGGYTEAFF | TGTGCCAGCGGTGGGGGTTACACTGAAGCTTTCTTT
TRBJ1-2 | NA | TRBV6-5 | once | CASITDSSNYGYTF | TGTGCCAGCATTACCGACAGTTCTAACTATGGCTACACCTTC
TRBJ2-5 | NA | TRBV4-1 | NA | CASSQDPPGAVQETQYF | TGCGCCAGCAGCCAAGATCCCCCAGGGGCGGTCCAAGAGACCCAGTACTTC
TRBJ2-7 | TRBD2 | TRBV10-2 | NA | CASRAGLAGSYEQYF | TGCGCCAGCAGGGCAGGACTAGCGGGATCCTACGAGCAGTACTTC
TRBJ2-1 | TRBD2 | TRBV27 | NA | CASSLKGLALWLNNEQFF | TGTGCCAGCAGTTTAAAGGGACTAGCGTTATGGCTGAACAATGAGCAGTTCTTC
TRBJ2-3 | NA | TRBV5-1 | NA | CASSPRDTSTDTQYF | TGCGCCAGCAGCCCTCGAGACACAAGCACAGATACGCAGTATTTT
TRBJ2-7 | NA | TRBV6-6 | NA | CASSYGTDEQYF | TGTGCCAGCAGTTACGGGACCGACGAGCAGTACTTC
TRBJ1-1 | TRBD1 | TRBV5-4 | NA | CASSPRTGLNTEAFF | TGTGCCAGCAGCCCCCGGACAGGGTTGAACACTGAAGCTTTCTTT
TRBJ1-5 | TRBD1 | TRBV6-6 | NA | CASSDRTGSSQPQHF | TGTGCCAGCAGTGACCGGACAGGCTCGAGTCAGCCCCAGCATTTT
TRBJ2-7 | TRBD1 | TRBV9 | NA | CASSVSAGTGSYEQYF | TGTGCCAGCAGCGTAAGCGCCGGGACAGGGTCTTACGAGCAGTACTTC
TRBJ1-5 | NA | TRBV28 | NA | CASGQLYSNQPQHF | TGTGCCAGCGGTCAGCTCTATAGCAATCAGCCCCAGCATTTT
TRBJ2-1 | NA | TRBV7-8 | NA | CASSSGATYNEQFF | TGTGCCAGCAGCTCCGGTGCTACCTACAATGAGCAGTTCTTC
TRBJ1-1 | NA | TRBV19 | NA | CASSSRGWTEAFF | TGTGCCAGTAGTTCCCGGGGTTGGACTGAAGCTTTCTTT
TRBJ2-2 | NA | TRBV5-1 | NA | CASSKGQPNTGELFF | TGCGCCAGCAGCAAAGGACAGCCGAACACCGGGGAGCTGTTTTTT
TRBJ2-5 | TRBD2 | TRBV10-3 | NA | CAISLGASSGSWEETQYF | TGTGCCATCAGCCTCGGAGCCTCTAGCGGGAGTTGGGAGGAGACCCAGTACTTC
TRBJ2-7 | TRBD1 | TRBV29-1 | NA | CSVGDSSYEQYF | TGCAGCGTTGGGGACAGCTCCTACGAGCAGTACTTC
TRBJ1-3 | NA | TRBV28 | NA | CASSLAGNTIYF | TGTGCCAGCAGTTTGGCCGGAAACACCATATATTTT
TRBJ2-5 | TRBD1 | TRBV5-4 | NA | CASSNTGGGETQYF | TGTGCCAGCAGCAACACAGGGGGCGGCGAGACCCAGTACTTC
TRBJ1-2 | NA | TRBV6-6 | NA | CASRSDYGYTF | TGTGCCAGCAGGTCTGACTATGGCTACACCTTC
TRBJ2-7 | NA | TRBV4-3 | once | CASSQEEGQSYEQYF | TGCGCCAGCAGCCAAGAAGAGGGGCAGTCCTACGAGCAGTACTTC
TRBJ2-7 | NA | TRBV9 | NA | CASSTPGQLYEQYF | TGTGCCAGCAGCACTCCGGGCCAACTCTACGAGCAGTACTTC
TRBJ2-5 | TRBD2 | TRBV27 | NA | CASSLVPGLAMETQYF | TGTGCCAGCAGTTTAGTTCCGGGACTAGCGATGGAGACCCAGTACTTC
TRBJ2-7 | NA | TRBV28 | NA | CASSLGGAIFAGSHEQYF | TGTGCCAGCAGTTTAGGTGGGGCCATATTTGCGGGATCCCACGAGCAGTACTTC
TRBJ1-4 | NA | TRBV7-9 | NA | CASSENREKLFF | TGTGCCAGCAGCGAAAACAGGGAAAAACTGTTTTTT
TRBJ2-7 | TRBD2 | TRBV7-8 | NA | CASSFTVLAGNDYEQYF | TGTGCCAGCAGTTTTACCGTCCTAGCGGGTAATGACTACGAGCAGTACTTC
TRBJ2-7 | NA | TRBV27 | NA | CASSPPNPREQYF | TGTGCCAGCAGTCCCCCCAACCCCAGAGAGCAGTACTTC